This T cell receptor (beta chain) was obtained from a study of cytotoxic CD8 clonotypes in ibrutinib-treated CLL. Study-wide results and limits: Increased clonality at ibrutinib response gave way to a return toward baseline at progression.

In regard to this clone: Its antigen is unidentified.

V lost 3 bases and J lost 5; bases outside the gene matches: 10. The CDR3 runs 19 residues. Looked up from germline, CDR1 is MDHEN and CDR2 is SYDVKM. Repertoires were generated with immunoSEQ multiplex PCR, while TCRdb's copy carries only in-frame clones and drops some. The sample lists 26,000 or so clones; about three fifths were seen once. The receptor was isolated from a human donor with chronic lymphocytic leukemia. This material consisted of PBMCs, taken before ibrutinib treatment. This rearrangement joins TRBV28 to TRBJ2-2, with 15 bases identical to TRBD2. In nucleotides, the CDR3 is TGTGCCAGCAGTTTCCCGGGACTAGCGGGAGGTGGCGCGACCGGGGAGCTGTTTTTT. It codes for CASSFPGLAGGGATGELFF.